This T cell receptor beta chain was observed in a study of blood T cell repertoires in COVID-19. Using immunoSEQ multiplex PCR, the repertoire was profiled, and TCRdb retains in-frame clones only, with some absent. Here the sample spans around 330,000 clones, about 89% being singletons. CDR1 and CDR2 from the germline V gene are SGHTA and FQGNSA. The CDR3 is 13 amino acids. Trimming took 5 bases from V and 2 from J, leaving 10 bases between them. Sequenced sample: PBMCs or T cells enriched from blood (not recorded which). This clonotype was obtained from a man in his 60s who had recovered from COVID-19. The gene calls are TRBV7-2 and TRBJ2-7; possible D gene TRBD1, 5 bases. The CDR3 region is CASSRSGTYEQYF. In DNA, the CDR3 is TGTGCCAGCAGCAGATCAGGGACCTACGAGCAGTACTTC.